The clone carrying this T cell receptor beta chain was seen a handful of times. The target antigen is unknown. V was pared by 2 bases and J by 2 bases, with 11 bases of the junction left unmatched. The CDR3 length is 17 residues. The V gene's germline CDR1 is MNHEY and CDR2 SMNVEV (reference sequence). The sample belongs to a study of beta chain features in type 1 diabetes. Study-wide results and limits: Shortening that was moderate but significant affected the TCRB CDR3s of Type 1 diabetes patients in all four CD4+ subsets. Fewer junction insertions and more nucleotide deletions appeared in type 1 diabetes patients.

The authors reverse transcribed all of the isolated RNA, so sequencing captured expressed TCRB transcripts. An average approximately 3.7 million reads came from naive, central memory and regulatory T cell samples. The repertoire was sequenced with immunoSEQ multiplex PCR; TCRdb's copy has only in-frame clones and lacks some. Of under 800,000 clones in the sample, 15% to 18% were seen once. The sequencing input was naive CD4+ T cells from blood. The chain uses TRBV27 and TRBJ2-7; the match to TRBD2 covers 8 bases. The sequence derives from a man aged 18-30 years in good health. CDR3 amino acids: CASSLRPGLAGTYEQYF. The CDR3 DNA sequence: TGTGCCAGCAGTTTAAGGCCCGGGCTAGCGGGTACCTACGAGCAGTACTTC.